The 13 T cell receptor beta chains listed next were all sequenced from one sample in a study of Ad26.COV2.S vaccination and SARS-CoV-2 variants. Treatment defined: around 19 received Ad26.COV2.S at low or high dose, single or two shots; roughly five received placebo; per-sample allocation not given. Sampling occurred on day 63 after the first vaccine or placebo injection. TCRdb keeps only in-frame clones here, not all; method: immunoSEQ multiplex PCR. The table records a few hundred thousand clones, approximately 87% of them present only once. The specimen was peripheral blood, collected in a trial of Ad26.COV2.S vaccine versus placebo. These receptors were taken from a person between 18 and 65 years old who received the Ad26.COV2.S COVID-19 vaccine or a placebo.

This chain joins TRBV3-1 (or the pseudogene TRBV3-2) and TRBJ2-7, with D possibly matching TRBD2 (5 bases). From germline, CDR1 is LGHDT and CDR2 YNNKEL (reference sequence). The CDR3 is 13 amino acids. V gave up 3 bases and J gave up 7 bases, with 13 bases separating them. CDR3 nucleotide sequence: TGTGCCAGCAGCCAGGAAGCGGTTAGGGAGCAGTACTTC. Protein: CASSQEAVREQYF.

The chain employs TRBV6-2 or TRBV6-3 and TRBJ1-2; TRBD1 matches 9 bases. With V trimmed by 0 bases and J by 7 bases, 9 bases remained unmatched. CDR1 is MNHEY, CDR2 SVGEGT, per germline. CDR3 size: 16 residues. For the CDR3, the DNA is TGTGCCAGCAGTTACTCCTCGAGGACAGGGGTTCTTGGCTACACCTTC. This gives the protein CASSYSSRTGVLGYTF.

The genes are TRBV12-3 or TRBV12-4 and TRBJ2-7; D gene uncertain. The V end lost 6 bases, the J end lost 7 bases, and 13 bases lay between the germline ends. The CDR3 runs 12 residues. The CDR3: CASSFPFGEQYF. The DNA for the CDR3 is TGTGCCAGCAGCTTCCCGTTTGGGGAGCAGTACTTC.

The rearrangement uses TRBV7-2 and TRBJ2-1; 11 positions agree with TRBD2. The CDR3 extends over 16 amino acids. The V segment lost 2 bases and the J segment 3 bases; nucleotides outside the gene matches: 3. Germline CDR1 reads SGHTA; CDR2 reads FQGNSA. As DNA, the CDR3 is TGTGCCAGCAGCTTATCCGGGACTAGCGGCTACAATGAGCAGTTCTTC. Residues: CASSLSGTSGYNEQFF.

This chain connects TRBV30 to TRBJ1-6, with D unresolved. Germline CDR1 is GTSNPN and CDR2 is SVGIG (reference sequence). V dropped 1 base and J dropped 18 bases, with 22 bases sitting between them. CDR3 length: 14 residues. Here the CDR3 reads CAWSGLEGRLTPHF. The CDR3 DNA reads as TGTGCCTGGAGTGGTTTGGAGGGTAGGCTAACCCCCCACTTT.

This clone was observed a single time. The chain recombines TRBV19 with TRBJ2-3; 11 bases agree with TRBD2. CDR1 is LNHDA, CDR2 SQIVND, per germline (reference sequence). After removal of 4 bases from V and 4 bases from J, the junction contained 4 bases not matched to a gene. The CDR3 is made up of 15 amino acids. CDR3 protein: CASSKLAGASDTQYF. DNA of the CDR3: TGTGCCAGTAGTAAACTAGCGGGAGCGTCAGATACGCAGTATTTT.

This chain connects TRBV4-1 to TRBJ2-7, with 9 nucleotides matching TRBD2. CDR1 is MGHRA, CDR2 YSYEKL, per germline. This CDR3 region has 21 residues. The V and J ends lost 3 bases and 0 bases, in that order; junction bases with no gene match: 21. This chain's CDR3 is CASSHPRETSGGPLFSYEQYF. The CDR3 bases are TGCGCCAGCAGCCACCCAAGGGAGACTAGCGGCGGGCCTCTTTTCTCCTACGAGCAGTACTTC.

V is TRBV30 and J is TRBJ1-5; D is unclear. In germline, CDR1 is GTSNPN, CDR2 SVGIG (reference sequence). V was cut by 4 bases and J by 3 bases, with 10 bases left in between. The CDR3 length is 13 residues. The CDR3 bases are TGTGCCTGGAAAGCGCCCGCCAATCAGCCCCAGCATTTT. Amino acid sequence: CAWKAPANQPQHF.

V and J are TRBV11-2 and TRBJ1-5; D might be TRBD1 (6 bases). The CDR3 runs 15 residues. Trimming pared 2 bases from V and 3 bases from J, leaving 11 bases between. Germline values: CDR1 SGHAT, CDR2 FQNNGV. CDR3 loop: CASSLSGVYNQPQHF. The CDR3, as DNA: TGTGCCAGCAGCTTATCAGGGGTTTACAATCAGCCCCAGCATTTT.

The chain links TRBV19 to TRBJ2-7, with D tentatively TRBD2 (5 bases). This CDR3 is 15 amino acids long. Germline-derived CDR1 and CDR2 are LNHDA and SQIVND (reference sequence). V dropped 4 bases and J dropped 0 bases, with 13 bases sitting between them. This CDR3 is CASSRVASYSYEQYF. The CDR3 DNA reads TGTGCCAGTAGTAGGGTAGCGAGTTACTCCTACGAGCAGTACTTC.

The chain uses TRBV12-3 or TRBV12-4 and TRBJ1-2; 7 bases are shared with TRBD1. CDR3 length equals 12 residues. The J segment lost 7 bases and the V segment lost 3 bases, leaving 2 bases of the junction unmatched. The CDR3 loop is CASSFGTVGYTF. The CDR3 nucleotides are TGTGCCAGCAGTTTTGGGACAGTTGGCTACACCTTC.

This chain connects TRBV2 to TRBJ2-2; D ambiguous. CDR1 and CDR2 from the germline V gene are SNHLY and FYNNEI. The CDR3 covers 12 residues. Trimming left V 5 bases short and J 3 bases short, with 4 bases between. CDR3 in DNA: TGTGCCAGCAGTTGGTACACCGGGGAGCTGTTTTTT. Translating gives CASSWYTGELFF.

The CDR3 loop reads CASSLSGVYEQYF. DNA for the CDR3: TGTGCCAGCAGTTTGTCCGGGGTCTACGAGCAGTACTTC. The chain joins TRBV27 to TRBJ2-7; TRBD2 is a possible D gene (5 bases). The CDR3 runs to 13 residues. Germline CDR1 MNHEY, CDR2 SMNVEV (reference sequence). V was cut by 3 bases and J by 3 bases, with 9 bases left in between.